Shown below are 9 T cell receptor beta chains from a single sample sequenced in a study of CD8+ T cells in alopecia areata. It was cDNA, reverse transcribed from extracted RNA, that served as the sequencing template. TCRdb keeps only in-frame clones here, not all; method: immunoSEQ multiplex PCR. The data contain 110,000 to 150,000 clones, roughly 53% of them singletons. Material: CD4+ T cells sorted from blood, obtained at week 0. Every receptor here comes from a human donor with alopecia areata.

CDR3 protein: CSVGRGAPTDTQYF. The CDR3 DNA reads TGCAGCGTTGGGCGGGGTGCACCCACAGATACGCAGTATTTT. The rearrangement uses TRBV29-1 and TRBJ2-3; possibly TRBD2 for D (6 bases). The V and J ends lost 4 bases and 2 bases respectively, with 13 bases between them. Germline CDR1 reads SQVTM; CDR2 reads ANQGSEA. There are 14 residues in the CDR3.

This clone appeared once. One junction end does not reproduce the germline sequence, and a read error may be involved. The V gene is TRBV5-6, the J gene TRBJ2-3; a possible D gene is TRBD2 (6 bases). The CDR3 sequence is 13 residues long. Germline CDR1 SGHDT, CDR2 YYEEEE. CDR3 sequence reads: CASSSWDSRTRYF. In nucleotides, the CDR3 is TGTGCCAGCAGCTCGTGGGACTCCAGGACGCGGTATTTT.

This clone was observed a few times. The CDR3 reads CAWTTGGSYNSPLHF. The CDR3 nucleotides are TGTGCCTGGACCACTGGGGGGTCCTATAATTCACCCCTCCACTTT. The chain recombines TRBV30 with TRBJ1-6; D might be TRBD1 (5 bases). The CDR3 extends over 15 amino acids. V was cut by 4 bases and J by 1 base, with 11 bases left in between. Germline CDR1 and CDR2: GTSNPN and SVGIG (reference sequence).

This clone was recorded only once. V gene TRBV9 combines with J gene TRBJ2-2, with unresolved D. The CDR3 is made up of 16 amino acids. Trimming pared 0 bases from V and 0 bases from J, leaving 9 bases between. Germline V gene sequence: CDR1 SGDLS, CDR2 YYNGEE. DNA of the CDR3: TGTGCCAGCAGCGTAGCTCCCTCTACGAACACCGGGGAGCTGTTTTTT. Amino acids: CASSVAPSTNTGELFF.

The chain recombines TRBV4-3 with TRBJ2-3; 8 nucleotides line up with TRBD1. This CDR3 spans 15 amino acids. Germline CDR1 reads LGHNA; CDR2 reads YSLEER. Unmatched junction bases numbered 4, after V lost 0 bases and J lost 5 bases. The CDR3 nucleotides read TGCGCCAGCAGCCAAGAAGGACAGGGAGGAGATACGCAGTATTTT. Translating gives CASSQEGQGGDTQYF.

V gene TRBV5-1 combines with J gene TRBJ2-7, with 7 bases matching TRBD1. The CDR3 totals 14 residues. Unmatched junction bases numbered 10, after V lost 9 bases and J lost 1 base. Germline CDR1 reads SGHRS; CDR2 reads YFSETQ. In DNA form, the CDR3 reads TGCGCCAAGCGGCTACCGGGACAGTCCTACGAGCAGTACTTC. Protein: CAKRLPGQSYEQYF.

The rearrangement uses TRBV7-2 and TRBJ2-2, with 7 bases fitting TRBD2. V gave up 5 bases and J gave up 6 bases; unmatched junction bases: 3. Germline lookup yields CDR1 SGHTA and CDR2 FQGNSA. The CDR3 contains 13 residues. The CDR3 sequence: CASSRAGAGELFF. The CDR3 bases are TGTGCCAGCAGCCGGGCGGGGGCCGGGGAGCTGTTTTTT.

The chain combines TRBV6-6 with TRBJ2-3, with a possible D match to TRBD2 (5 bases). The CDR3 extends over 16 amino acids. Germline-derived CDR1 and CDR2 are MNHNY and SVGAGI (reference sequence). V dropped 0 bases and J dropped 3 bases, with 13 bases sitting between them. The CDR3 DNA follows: TGTGCCAGCAGTTACTCGAGGCTAGCCTTAACAGATACGCAGTATTTT. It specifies CASSYSRLALTDTQYF.

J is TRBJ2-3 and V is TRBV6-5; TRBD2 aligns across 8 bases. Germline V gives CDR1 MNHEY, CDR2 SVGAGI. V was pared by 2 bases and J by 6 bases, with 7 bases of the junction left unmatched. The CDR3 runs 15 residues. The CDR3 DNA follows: TGTGCCAGCAGTTACAGCGGGGGCGGTCTGGATACGCAGTATTTT. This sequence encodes CASSYSGGGLDTQYF.